This TCR beta chain is from a study of shared clonotypes between healthy human individuals. On sorted subsets, replicate PCRs used about 180 ng DNA, or some 27,000 T cell genomes. Method: immunoSEQ multiplex PCR; TCRdb's copy keeps in-frame clones and lacks some. In the table there are 2 million or so clones, around 96% of which are singletons. Positively selected for CCR7, the CD45RO-negative cells used as naive CD8 cells excluded terminally differentiated effector memory CD45RA+ cells. The sample holds one count of this clone. This receptor was obtained from a man younger than 35 in good health. Material: naive CD8+ T cells sorted from blood.

This chain's CDR3 is CASSTGLAGGLSYEQYF. CDR3 coding DNA: TGTGCCAGTAGTACCGGTCTAGCGGGAGGTCTCTCCTACGAGCAGTACTTC. This rearrangement joins TRBV19 to TRBJ2-7; 11 bases match TRBD2. Germline loops: CDR1 LNHDA, CDR2 SQIVND (reference sequence). This CDR3 comprises 17 residues. The V gene end was trimmed by 4 bases and the J gene end by 0 bases; junction bases not matched to a gene: 8.